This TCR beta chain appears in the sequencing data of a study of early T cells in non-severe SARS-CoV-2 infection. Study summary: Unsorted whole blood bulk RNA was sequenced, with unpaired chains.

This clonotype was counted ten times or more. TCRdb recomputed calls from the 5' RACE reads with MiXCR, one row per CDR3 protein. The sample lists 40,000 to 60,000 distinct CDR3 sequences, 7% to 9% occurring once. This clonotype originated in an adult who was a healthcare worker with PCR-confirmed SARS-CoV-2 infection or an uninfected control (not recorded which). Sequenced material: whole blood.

DNA for the CDR3: TGTGCCAGCAGCCAAGATTTTGCAAGCTACGAGCAGTACTTC. It specifies CASSQDFASYEQYF. The chain carries TRBV3-1 and TRBJ2-7; no reliable D call. Germline V lookup: CDR1 LGHDT, CDR2 YNNKEL (reference sequence). The length of the CDR3 is 14 residues. The ends were cut back, 0 bases at V and 3 bases at J, with 9 bases in the middle.